This TCR beta chain was retrieved from a study of blood T cell repertoires in COVID-19. Study context: Sites across the United States, Italy and Spain contributed samples from acute and convalescent COVID-19.

Assay used: immunoSEQ multiplex PCR; TCRdb lists only in-frame clones, some missing. The sample has 250,000 to 350,000 clones, 80% to 90% seen once; the top ten hold approximately 4%. The CDR3 is 18 amino acids. The V gene end was trimmed by 0 bases and the J gene end by 0 bases; junction bases not matched to a gene: 9. CDR1 and CDR2 from the germline V gene are LNHNV and YYDKDF (reference sequence). Living in under 30 US areas, the participants were between about 18 and 100 years of age. Clinical history as reported by participants underpinned cohort assignment. Symptom resolution, clearance, or two negative PCRs marked donors in Cohort 3 as recovered.

The chain employs TRBV15 and TRBJ2-7, with 9 nucleotides matching TRBD2. The TCR originated in a woman aged 30 to 39 who had recovered from COVID-19. The source material was PBMCs or T cells enriched from blood (not recorded which). This CDR3 is CATSRDPFTSGLSYEQYF. CDR3 nucleotides: TGTGCCACCAGCAGAGATCCCTTTACTAGCGGGCTCTCCTACGAGCAGTACTTC.